This T cell receptor (beta chain) was retrieved from a study of Ad26.COV2.S vaccination and SARS-CoV-2 variants. Overall study context: Of the COV1001 trial arms, the Ad26.COV2.S arm included the donor.

This clone occurred once. Its antigen is not identified. Using immunoSEQ multiplex PCR, the repertoire was profiled, and TCRdb retains in-frame clones only, with some absent. Of about 410,000 clones listed, approximately 91% are singletons. Treatment meaning: some 20 received Ad26.COV2.S at low or high dose, single or two shots; roughly five received placebo; per-sample allocation not given. Vaccine and placebo recipients were sampled on day 63 after the first injection. The donor was a Boston adult aged 18-55 years. Study findings and constraints: Total T cell responses were possibly underestimated by TCR breadth and depth analyses.

Germline V gene data show CDR1 as SQVTM and CDR2 as ANQGSEA. This CDR3 comprises 14 residues. The V and J ends lost 6 bases and 6 bases, in that order; junction bases with no gene match: 12. This rearrangement joins TRBV29-1 to TRBJ1-2; 8 nucleotides agree with TRBD1. This receptor was obtained from a person aged 18-60 years who received the Ad26.COV2.S COVID-19 vaccine or a placebo. The sequencing used peripheral blood, collected in a trial of Ad26.COV2.S vaccine versus placebo. The CDR3 protein is CSVAVTGEQDGYTF. The CDR3 DNA reads TGCAGCGTCGCCGTGACAGGGGAGCAAGATGGCTACACCTTC.